These T cell receptor beta chains were read from a single sample in a study of T cell repertoires in cytomegalovirus infection. Via MiXCR, TCRdb re-called the reads, giving one row per CDR3 protein. The table lists nearly 650,000 distinct CDR3 sequences, 24% of them singletons. Sequenced: CD8+ T cells from PBMCs. The receptors were sampled from a human donor in good health (CMV status not recorded). Some clones in this sample may be carry-over from other donors' samples. The conserved cysteine and the conserved F or W are not part of the CDR3 here. The order of the fields is J gene, V gene, CDR3 protein.

j_gene: TRBJ2-2
v_gene: TRBV6-5
CDR3aa: ASSYSTQGWVTGELF

j_gene: TRBJ2-3
v_gene: TRBV7-8
CDR3aa: ASSPRLGIRSTDTQY

j_gene: TRBJ1-3
v_gene: TRBV29-1
CDR3aa: SVYQDTIY

j_gene: TRBJ1-1
v_gene: TRBV15
CDR3aa: ATSGRNTEAF

j_gene: TRBJ1-1
v_gene: TRBV7-9
CDR3aa: ASRPGQSYTEAF

j_gene: TRBJ2-1
v_gene: TRBV7-9
CDR3aa: ASSLAGFGSSYNEQF

j_gene: TRBJ2-3
v_gene: TRBV29-1
CDR3aa: SVHDPRLAGDTDTQY

j_gene: TRBJ2-5
v_gene: TRBV4-3
CDR3aa: ASSQEDRPRETQY

j_gene: TRBJ1-2
v_gene: TRBV2
CDR3aa: ASDGTGGFYGYT

j_gene: TRBJ2-3
v_gene: TRBV4-1
CDR3aa: ASSQGPSDTQY